This TCR beta chain was recovered during a study of T cells expressing NK-cell markers. Looking at the study overall: Researchers got TCR beta repertoires out of sorted CD3+CD56+NKG2C+, CD3+CD56+NKG2C- and CD3+CD56-NKG2C+ T cells. Study findings and constraints: Among several donors, these clonotypes also ranked first in the CD3+CD56-NKG2C+ fraction.

The CDR3 runs to 15 residues. Germline CDR1 and CDR2: SEHNR and FQNEAQ (reference sequence). TCRdb reprocessed the 5' RACE reads; each CDR3 protein has one entry and no DNA is given. The sample totals 500,000 to 600,000 distinct CDR3 sequences. Turning to this clonotype: Its antigen is as yet unknown.

The rearrangement joins TRBV7-9 to TRBJ2-1; checking the TCRdb D call of TRBD1 is not possible without DNA. Sample: blood T cells: a sorted CD56 or NKG2C T cell subset, CD4+ or CD8+ T cells, or bulk PBMC T cells (not recorded which). The clonotype originates from a man in his late teens or twenties in good health. CDR3 protein: CASSPPGGDYNEQFF. Looking up the rest from reference TRBV7-9 and TRBJ2-1 gives the full variable domain: DTGVSQNPRHKITKRGQNVTFRCDPISEHNRLYWYRQTLGQGPEFLTYFQNEAQLEKSRLLSDRFSAERPKGSFSTLEIQRTEQGDSAMYLCASSPPGGDYNEQFFGPGTRLTVL.